This T cell receptor (beta chain) stems from a study of T cell responses to AZD1222 COVID-19 vaccine. Germline assignment: CDR1 LNHDA and CDR2 SQIVND (reference sequence). Losses at the gene ends were 5 bases for V and 7 bases for J; bases not matched to a gene: 12. This CDR3 spans 17 amino acids. Study-level points and caveats: Clonal diversity may have been underestimated in mostly white British donors. Vaccination with two AZD1222 doses was followed by a rise in Spike-specific TCR breadth and depth. Across spike, vaccine-associated CD4 TCRs were found, dominant at 160-218 and 743-854. It was only after the peak T cell response that any repertoires were sampled.

The table came from immunoSEQ multiplex PCR; TCRdb's copy has only in-frame clones and leaves some out. The table shows some 150,000 clones, with more than 85% occurring only once. For this clone: Its antigen remains unidentified.

Sequences were derived from peripheral blood, sampled on day 0 of AZD1222 vaccination. This sequence was found in an adult in good health. The chain joins TRBV19 to TRBJ2-2; TRBD2 matches 11 bases. The CDR3 DNA sequence: TGTGCCAGTAGTCGTCCTAGCGGGAGGATGGGGGACGGGGAGCTGTTTTTT. Protein: CASSRPSGRMGDGELFF.